This record covers a single T cell receptor beta chain. Sample time point: baseline, week 1 (first vaccination visit). Treatment indicated: pre-vaccination baseline after standard-of-care therapy. The data originate from a study of a mutant IDH1 vaccine in newly diagnosed glioma. The repertoire was sequenced with immunoSEQ multiplex PCR; TCRdb's copy has only in-frame clones and lacks some. Of tens of thousands of clones in the sample, just over 85% are singletons; the top ten hold 2.9%. The CDR3 consists of 16 residues. Germline lookup yields CDR1 MRHNA and CDR2 SNTAGT. The junction had 0 bases not matched to a gene; V was cut back by 0 bases and J by 4 bases.

This clonotype originated in a man younger than 45 with glioma. This chain uses TRBV6-4 with TRBJ2-3; 14 bases match TRBD2. This sample comprised PBMCs, obtained from a glioma patient treated with radiotherapy, temozolomide or both. The CDR3 sequence is CASSDSTSGGADTQYF. The CDR3 DNA reads as TGTGCCAGCAGTGACTCGACTAGCGGGGGGGCAGATACGCAGTATTTT.